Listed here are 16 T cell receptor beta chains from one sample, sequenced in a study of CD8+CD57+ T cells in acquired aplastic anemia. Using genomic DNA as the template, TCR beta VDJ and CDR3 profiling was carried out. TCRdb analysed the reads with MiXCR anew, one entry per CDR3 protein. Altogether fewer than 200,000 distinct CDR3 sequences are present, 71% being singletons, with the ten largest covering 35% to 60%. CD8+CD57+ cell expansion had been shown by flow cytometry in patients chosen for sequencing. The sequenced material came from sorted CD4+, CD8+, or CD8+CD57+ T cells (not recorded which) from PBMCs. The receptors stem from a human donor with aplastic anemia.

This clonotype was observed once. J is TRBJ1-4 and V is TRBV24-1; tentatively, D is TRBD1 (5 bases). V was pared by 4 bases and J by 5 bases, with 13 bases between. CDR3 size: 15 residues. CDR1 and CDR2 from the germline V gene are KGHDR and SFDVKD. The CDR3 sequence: CATSEGTEFNEKLFF. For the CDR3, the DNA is TGTGCCACCAGTGAGGGGACTGAATTCAATGAAAAACTGTTTTTT.

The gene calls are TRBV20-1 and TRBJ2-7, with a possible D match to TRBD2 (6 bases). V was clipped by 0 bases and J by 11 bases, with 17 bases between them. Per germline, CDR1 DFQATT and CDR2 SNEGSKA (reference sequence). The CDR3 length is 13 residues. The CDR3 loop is CSARDSTRPRKYF. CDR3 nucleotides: TGCAGTGCTAGAGATTCGACTAGACCGCGAAAGTACTTC.

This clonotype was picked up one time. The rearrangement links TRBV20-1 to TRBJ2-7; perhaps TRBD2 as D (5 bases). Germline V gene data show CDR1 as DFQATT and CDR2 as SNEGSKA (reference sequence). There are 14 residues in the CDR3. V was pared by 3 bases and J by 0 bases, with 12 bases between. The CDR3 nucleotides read TGCAGTGCTAGGACCTCGGACTCCTCCTACGAGCAGTACTTC. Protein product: CSARTSDSSYEQYF.

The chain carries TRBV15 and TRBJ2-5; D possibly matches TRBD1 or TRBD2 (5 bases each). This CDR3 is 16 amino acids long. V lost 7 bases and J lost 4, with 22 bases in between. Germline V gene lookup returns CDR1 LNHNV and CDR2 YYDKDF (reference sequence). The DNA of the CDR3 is TGTGCCACCAACCTAGCCCTAGAGGGGCTTGGAGAGACCCAGTACTTC. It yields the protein CATNLALEGLGETQYF.

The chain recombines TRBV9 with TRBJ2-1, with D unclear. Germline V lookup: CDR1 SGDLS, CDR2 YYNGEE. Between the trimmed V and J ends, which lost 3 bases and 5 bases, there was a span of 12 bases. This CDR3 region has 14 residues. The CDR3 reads CASSAHYYNNEQFF. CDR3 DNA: TGTGCCAGCAGCGCCCATTACTACAACAATGAGCAGTTCTTC.

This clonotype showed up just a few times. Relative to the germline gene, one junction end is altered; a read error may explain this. The CDR3 region has the DNA TGTGCCAGCAGCCTCCGGGACAGCTACGAGCAGTACTTC. Its protein is CASSLRDSYEQYF. This chain uses TRBV5-1 with TRBJ2-7, with 7 bases identical to TRBD1. The CDR3 has 13 amino acids. Germline V lookup: CDR1 SGHRS, CDR2 YFSETQ. Drawing the rest from reference TRBV5-1 and TRBJ2-7, the complete variable domain is KAGVTQTPRYLIKTRGQQVTLSCSPISGHRSVSWYQQTPGQGLQFLFEYFSETQRNKGNFPGRFSGRQFSNSRSEMNVSTLELGDSALYLCASSLRDSYEQYFGPGTRLTVT.

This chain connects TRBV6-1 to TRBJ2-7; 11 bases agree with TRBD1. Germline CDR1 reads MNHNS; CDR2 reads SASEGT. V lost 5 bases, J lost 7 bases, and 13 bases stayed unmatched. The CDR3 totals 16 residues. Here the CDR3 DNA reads TGTGCCAGCAGTTACATTGTGGGACAGGGGGTTTGGGAGCAGTACGTC. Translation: CASSYIVGQGVWEQYV.

CDR3 amino acids: CASSLAAGGDSPLHF. CDR3 sequence (DNA): TGCGCCAGCAGCTTGGCCGCAGGGGGCGATTCACCCCTCCACTTT. The gene calls are TRBV5-1 and TRBJ1-6; 8 bases match TRBD1. The germline gives CDR1 SGHRS, CDR2 YFSETQ. The junction had 4 bases not matched to a gene; V was cut back by 0 bases and J by 8 bases. CDR3 length: 15 residues.

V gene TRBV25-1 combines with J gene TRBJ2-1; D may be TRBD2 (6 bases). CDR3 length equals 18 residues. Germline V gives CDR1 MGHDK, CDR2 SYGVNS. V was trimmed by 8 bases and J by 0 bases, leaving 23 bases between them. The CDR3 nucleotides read TGTGCCAGCGGGGACTTTCGGGCCCCAGTGAGCTCCTACAATGAGCAGTTCTTC. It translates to CASGDFRAPVSSYNEQFF.

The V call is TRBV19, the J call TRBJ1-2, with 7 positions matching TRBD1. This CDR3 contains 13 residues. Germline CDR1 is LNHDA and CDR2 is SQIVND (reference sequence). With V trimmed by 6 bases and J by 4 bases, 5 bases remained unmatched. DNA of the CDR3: TGTGCCAGTAGCTTCCCAGGGGGCTATGGCTACACCTTC. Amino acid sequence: CASSFPGGYGYTF.

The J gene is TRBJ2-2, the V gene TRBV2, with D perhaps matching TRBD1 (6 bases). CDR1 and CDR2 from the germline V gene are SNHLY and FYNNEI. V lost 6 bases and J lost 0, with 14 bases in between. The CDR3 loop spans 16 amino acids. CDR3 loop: CASSSSGTPNTGELFF. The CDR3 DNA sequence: TGTGCCAGCAGCTCCTCCGGGACACCGAACACCGGGGAGCTGTTTTTT. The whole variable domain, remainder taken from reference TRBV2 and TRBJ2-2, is EPEVTQTPSHQVTQMGQEVILRCVPISNHLYFYWYRQILGQKVEFLVSFYNNEISEKSEIFDDQFSVERPDGSNFTLKIRSTKLEDSAMYFCASSSSGTPNTGELFFGEGSRLTVL.

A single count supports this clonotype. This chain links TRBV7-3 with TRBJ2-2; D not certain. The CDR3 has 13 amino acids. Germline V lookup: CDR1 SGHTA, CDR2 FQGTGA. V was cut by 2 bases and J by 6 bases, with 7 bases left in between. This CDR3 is CASSLVVAGELFF. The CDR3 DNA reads TGTGCCAGCAGCTTAGTTGTCGCCGGGGAGCTGTTTTTT.

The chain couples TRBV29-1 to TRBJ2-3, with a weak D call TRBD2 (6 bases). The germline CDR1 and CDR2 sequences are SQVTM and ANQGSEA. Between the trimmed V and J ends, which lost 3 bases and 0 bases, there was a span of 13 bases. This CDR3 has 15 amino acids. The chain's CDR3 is CSVDQSGTSTDTQYF. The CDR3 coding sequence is TGCAGCGTTGACCAGTCCGGGACTAGCACAGATACGCAGTATTTT.

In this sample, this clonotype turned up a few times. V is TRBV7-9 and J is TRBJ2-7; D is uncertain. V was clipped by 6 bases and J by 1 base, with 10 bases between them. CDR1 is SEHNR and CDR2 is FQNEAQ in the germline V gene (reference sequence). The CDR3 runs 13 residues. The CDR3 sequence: CASSSDASYEQYF. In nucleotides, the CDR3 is TGTGCCAGCAGTTCGGACGCTTCCTACGAGCAGTACTTC.

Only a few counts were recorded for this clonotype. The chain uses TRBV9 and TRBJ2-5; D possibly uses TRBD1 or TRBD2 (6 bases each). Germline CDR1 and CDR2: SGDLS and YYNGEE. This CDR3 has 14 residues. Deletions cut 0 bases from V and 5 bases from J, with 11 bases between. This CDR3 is CASSVGGGRETQYF. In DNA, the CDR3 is TGTGCCAGCAGCGTAGGAGGGGGGAGGGAGACCCAGTACTTC.

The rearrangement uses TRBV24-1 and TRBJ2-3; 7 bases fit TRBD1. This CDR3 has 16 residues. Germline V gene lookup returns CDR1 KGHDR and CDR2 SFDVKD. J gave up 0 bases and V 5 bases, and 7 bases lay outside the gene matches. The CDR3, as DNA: TGTGCCACCAGTGGCTCAGGGGACAGTAGCACAGATACGCAGTATTTT. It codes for CATSGSGDSSTDTQYF.